This TCR beta chain stems from a study of shared clonotypes between healthy human individuals. Study observations and caveats: Among donors, sharing of clonotypes was expected to be affected by sequencing depth.

The study drew all its donors from Caucasian adults living in Nashville, Tennessee. Here immunoSEQ multiplex PCR was the method, and the copy in TCRdb shows in-frame clones only, minus some. The sample carries under 2.5 million clones, around 93% recorded once. With V trimmed by 3 bases and J by 3 bases, 11 bases remained unmatched. The CDR3 has 17 residues. Germline V lookup: CDR1 SGHVS, CDR2 FQNEAQ. A single count supports this clone. Its antigen is undetermined. The source material was naive CD4+ T cells from PBMCs. Subset defined: CD45RA+ positively selected. V usage is TRBV7-8 and J usage is TRBJ1-5; 7 bases align to TRBD1. The clonotype originates from a man aged 18-30 years in good health. Some clones in this sample may be carry-over from other donors' samples. CDR3 amino acids: CASSLYRGGAANQPQHF. The DNA for the CDR3 is TGTGCCAGCAGCTTGTACAGGGGAGGCGCGGCCAATCAGCCCCAGCATTTT.